This T cell receptor (beta chain) is from a study of OX40 agonist ivuxolimab in advanced cancers. Study as a whole: Previous treatment with anti-PD-1, anti-PD-L1 or anti-CTLA-4 therapy was allowed; roughly 40% had received some. Two cutaneous melanoma patients and one hepatocellular carcinoma patient, three in all, had partial responses. Overall study findings and caveats: The CD4+ and CD8+ T cells in the blood had expanded clonally by week 6 at 0.1 to 3.0 mg/kg.

In this sample, this clone turned up once. The antigen remains undetermined. Collection of blood occurred at baseline, at cycle 4 day 1, and at cycle 7 day 1. Germline V gene sequence: CDR1 MNHNS, CDR2 SASEGT. Trimming removed 3 bases from V and 4 bases from J; junction bases left unmatched: 4. The CDR3 spans 14 residues. Generated by immunoSEQ multiplex PCR, the TCRdb table keeps only in-frame clones and is missing some. Of 45,000 to 60,000 clones in the sample, under 85% were seen once. The rearrangement links TRBV6-1 to TRBJ1-2; 8 bases agree with TRBD1. The TCR was taken from an adult with an advanced solid tumor such as melanoma, head and neck, liver or kidney cancer. The specimen comprised CD4+ or CD8+ T cells sorted from blood, sampled in a trial of the OX40 agonist ivuxolimab. Here the CDR3 reads CASSEAGGIYGYTF. CDR3 nucleotides: TGTGCCAGCAGTGAGGCAGGGGGCATCTATGGCTACACCTTC.